This TCR beta chain was found in a study of blood T cell repertoires in COVID-19 (dated by TCRdb to 2019 to 2021). In terms of the full investigation: Samples from collaborators originated in the United States, Italy and Spain and spanned both the acute and convalescent phases of COVID-19. HLA class I and class II types, where available, came from metadata supplied by the sample provider rather than from assay-based typing. The dataset comprised deeply sampled blood TCRbeta repertoires from subjects exposed to, actively infected with, or recovered from COVID-19. The repertoires were released in a freely available public database intended as a resource for research on the immune response to SARS-CoV-2. The prospective study material was composed of cDNA or gDNA derived from T cells, B-cell-depleted T cells, or PBMCs. Nearly every sample came with metadata listing a de-identified subject ID, COVID-19 status, age in years and sex. Samples came from the ongoing ImmuneRACE study (first 160 participants) plus 1,254 subjects from 6 global collaborators.

CDR3 length: 16 amino acids, cysteine to phenylalanine. Solely the CDR3 DNA is kept, with 48 bases framed from the first base. V gives up 4 bases and J gives up 2 bases, and the segment between their germline ends measures 16 bases. According to the germline V gene (reference sequence), CDR1 reads LGHDT and CDR2 reads YNNKEL. As to this clone: There is no known antigen for this receptor. Per-nucleotide qualities are absent, and no much larger clonotype sits a single base away.

Each collaborating institution followed its own protocols to collect whole blood in K2EDTA tubes. Collaborator samples were shipped for TCRbeta analysis as frozen whole blood, isolated PBMCs, or DNA extracted from either sample type. TCRbeta CDR3 regions were amplified from genomic DNA using the immunoSEQ Assay, a bias-controlled multiplex PCR. For the original study's pipeline: Within the assay, amplification of reference gene primers was used to estimate how many nucleated cells each sample contained. Sequence reads were collapsed and filtered to measure the absolute abundance of every unique TCRbeta CDR3 rearrangement. For each sample, productive Simpson clonality was calculated as the square root of Simpson's diversity index across productive rearrangements. The clones in this table, taken by TCRdb from immuneACCESS, are in-frame only. Not every clone is retained; where verified, under half of the shortfall comes from an unresolved V gene, and the cause of the rest is unknown. V and J calls and clone size come straight from that table; D and trimming were deduced from the DNA. Counted in this sample were approximately 200,000 clones; around nine tenths of them appeared once. Around 1.4% of the sample rests with the top ten.

The research as a whole found: The amount of clinical and demographic metadata varied by source and participant and was provided uncurated.

The receptor's source is a man in his late teens or twenties with active or convalescent COVID-19. The sample taken for sequencing was peripheral blood. The sequence links TRBV3-1 (or the pseudogene TRBV3-2) to TRBJ2-3, and the D gene may be TRBD2, 6 bases matching. The CDR3: CASSPFLSGITDTQYF. The DNA sequence is TGTGCCAGCAGCCCTTTCCTTAGCGGAATCACAGATACGCAGTATTTT.